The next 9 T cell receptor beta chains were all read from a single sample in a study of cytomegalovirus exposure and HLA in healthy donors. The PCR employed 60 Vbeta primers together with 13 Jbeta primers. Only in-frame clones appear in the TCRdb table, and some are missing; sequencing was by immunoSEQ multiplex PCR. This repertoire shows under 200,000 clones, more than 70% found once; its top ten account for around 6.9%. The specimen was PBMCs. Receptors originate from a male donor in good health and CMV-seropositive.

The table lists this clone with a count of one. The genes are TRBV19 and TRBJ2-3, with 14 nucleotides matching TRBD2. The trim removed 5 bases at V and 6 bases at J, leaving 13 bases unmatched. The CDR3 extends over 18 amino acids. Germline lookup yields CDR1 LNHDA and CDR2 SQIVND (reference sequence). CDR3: CASSSRRRLAGGEDTQYF. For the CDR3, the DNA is TGTGCCAGTAGTTCCCGCCGACGACTAGCGGGAGGGGAGGATACGCAGTATTTT.

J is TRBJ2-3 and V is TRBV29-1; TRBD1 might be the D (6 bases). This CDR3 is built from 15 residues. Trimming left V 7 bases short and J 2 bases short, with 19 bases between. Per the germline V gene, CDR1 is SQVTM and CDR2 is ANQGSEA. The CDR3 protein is CSADSLSTVTDTQYF. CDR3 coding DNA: TGCAGCGCGGACAGCCTCTCGACTGTCACAGATACGCAGTATTTT.

CDR3 protein: CASSYGTGGLHTEAFF. The CDR3 bases are TGCGCCAGCAGCTATGGGACAGGGGGATTACACACTGAAGCTTTCTTT. The V and J genes are TRBV5-1 and TRBJ1-1, with 11 bases fitting TRBD1. The length of the CDR3 is 16 residues. CDR1 and CDR2 from the germline V gene are SGHRS and YFSETQ. V lost 3 bases, J lost 3 bases, and 7 bases stayed unmatched.

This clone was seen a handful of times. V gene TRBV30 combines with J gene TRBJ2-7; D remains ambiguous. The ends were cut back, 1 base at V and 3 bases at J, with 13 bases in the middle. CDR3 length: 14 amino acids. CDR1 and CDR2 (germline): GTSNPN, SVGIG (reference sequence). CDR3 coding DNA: TGTGCCTGGAGTGAGCCTAGTCCCAGCTACGAGCAGTACTTC. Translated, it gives CAWSEPSPSYEQYF.

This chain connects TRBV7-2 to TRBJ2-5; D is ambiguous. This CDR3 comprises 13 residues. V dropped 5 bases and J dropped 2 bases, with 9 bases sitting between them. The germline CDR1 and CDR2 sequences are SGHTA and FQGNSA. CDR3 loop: CASSVERQETQYF. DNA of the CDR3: TGTGCCAGCAGCGTCGAGAGGCAAGAGACCCAGTACTTC.

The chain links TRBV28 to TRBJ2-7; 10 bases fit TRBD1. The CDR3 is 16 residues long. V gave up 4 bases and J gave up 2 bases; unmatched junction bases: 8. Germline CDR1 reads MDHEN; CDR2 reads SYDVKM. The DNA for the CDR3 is TGTGCCAGCAGTTCCTGGACAGGGGGAAATCCCTACGAGCAGTACTTC. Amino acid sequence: CASSSWTGGNPYEQYF.

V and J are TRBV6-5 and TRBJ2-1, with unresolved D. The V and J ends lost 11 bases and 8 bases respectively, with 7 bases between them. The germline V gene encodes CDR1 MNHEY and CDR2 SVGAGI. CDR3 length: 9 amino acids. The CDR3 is CAERDEQFF. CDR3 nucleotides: TGTGCCGAACGGGATGAGCAGTTCTTC.

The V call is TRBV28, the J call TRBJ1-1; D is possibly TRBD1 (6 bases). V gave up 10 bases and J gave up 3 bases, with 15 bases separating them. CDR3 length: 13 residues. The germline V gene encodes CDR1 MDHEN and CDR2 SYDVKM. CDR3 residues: CATQTGPYTEAFF. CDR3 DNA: TGTGCCACGCAGACAGGACCATACACTGAAGCTTTCTTT.

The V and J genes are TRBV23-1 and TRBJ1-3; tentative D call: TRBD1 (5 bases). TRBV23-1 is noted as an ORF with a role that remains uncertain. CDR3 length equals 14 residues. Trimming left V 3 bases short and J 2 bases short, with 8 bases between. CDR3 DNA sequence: TGCGCCAGCAGTCAGGGCAGGGCTGGAAACACCATATATTTT. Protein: CASSQGRAGNTIYF.